The 32 T cell receptor beta chains below all came from one sample that was sequenced in a study of metastatic and nonmetastatic thyroid tumors. TCRdb reprocessed the PCR reads via MiXCR. The sample lists fewer than 40,000 clones; roughly half were seen once. No patient received treatment before thyroid surgery. Material: tumor tissue. These receptors originate from a male donor with papillary thyroid cancer or a benign thyroid nodule (not recorded which). Some clones in this sample may be carry-over from other donors' samples.

This chain uses TRBV20-1 with TRBJ2-1, with 10 bases that match TRBD1. Germline V lookup: CDR1 DFQATT, CDR2 SNEGSKA (reference sequence). The CDR3 runs to 15 residues. V lost 3 bases, J lost 8 bases, and 10 bases stayed unmatched. CDR3 sequence (DNA): TGCAGTGCTAGTTCCCGGGACAGGGGTTTGGATGAGCAGTTCTTC. Its protein product is CSASSRDRGLDEQFF.

The rearrangement joins TRBV9 to TRBJ1-4; TRBD1 is a possible D gene (5 bases). This CDR3 is built from 14 residues. Germline-derived CDR1 and CDR2 are SGDLS and YYNGEE. Deletions cut 2 bases from V and 3 bases from J, with 8 bases between. CDR3 loop: CASSVQGANEKLFF. DNA of the CDR3: TGTGCCAGCAGCGTCCAGGGCGCTAATGAAAAACTGTTTTTT.

This chain uses TRBV5-5 with TRBJ1-2; 7 bases line up with TRBD1. Germline V gene sequence: CDR1 SGHKS, CDR2 YYEKEE (reference sequence). V shed 5 bases, J shed 7 bases, and the junction held 11 bases outside the gene matches. The CDR3 runs 14 residues. The CDR3 DNA follows: TGTGCCAGCAGACGCCCGACAGGGATGGGTGGCTACACCTTC. Residues: CASRRPTGMGGYTF.

The chain has TRBV6-1 and TRBJ2-7; the match to TRBD2 covers 9 bases. This CDR3 is 15 amino acids long. Germline V lookup: CDR1 MNHNS, CDR2 SASEGT. V shed 2 bases and J 2 bases; nucleotides not matched to a gene: 4. The CDR3, as DNA: TGTGCCAGCAGTGAATTGGGCGGGAGGGCCTACGAGCAGTACTTC. Translation gives CASSELGGRAYEQYF.

This clone was detected once. DNA of the CDR3: TGTGCCAGCAGAGTCAGCGCTAGCGGGGACCGCGAGCAGTACTTC. As protein: CASRVSASGDREQYF. The rearrangement joins TRBV4-2 to TRBJ2-7, with 9 bases lining up with TRBD2. The germline V gene has CDR1 LGHNA and CDR2 YNFKEQ. The CDR3 extends over 15 amino acids. J lost 6 bases, V lost 6 bases, and 12 bases had no gene match.

This rearrangement joins TRBV11-2 to TRBJ2-1; 8 bases are shared with TRBD2. The CDR3 sequence is 15 residues long. CDR1 and CDR2 from the germline V gene are SGHAT and FQNNGV. Trimming removed 1 base from V and 10 bases from J; junction bases left unmatched: 9. The CDR3, as DNA: TGTGCCAGCAGCTTAGTCTACCGGGAGGGCATAGAGCAGTTCTTC. Translated: CASSLVYREGIEQFF.

CDR3 amino acids: CASSELRAGAGKNSPLHF. CDR3 nucleotides: TGCGCCAGCAGTGAGTTGCGTGCGGGTGCAGGGAAGAATTCACCCCTCCACTTT. This chain uses TRBV10-2 with TRBJ1-6; TRBD1 might be the D (5 bases). Germline V gene data show CDR1 as WSHSY and CDR2 as SAAADI. This CDR3 has 18 residues. Between the trimmed V and J ends, which lost 1 base and 7 bases, there was a span of 20 bases.

This rearrangement joins TRBV30 to TRBJ2-1; 15 nucleotides align to TRBD2. The germline V gene encodes CDR1 GTSNPN and CDR2 SVGIG (reference sequence). V lost 1 base to trimming and J lost 7 bases; unmatched junction nucleotides: 2. The CDR3 runs 15 residues. The CDR3 region is CAWSAGTSGRNEQFF. In DNA, the CDR3 is TGTGCCTGGAGTGCCGGGACTAGCGGGAGGAATGAGCAGTTCTTC.

The rearrangement uses TRBV27 and TRBJ1-6; 7 bases match TRBD1. This CDR3 comprises 17 residues. Germline V gene sequence: CDR1 MNHEY, CDR2 SMNVEV (reference sequence). V shed 5 bases and J 0 bases; nucleotides not matched to a gene: 7. The CDR3 region is CASSPPTGSSYNSPLHF. The DNA for the CDR3 is TGTGCCAGCAGTCCTCCGACAGGGAGCTCCTATAATTCACCCCTCCACTTT.

About this clone: The junction shows a germline mismatch at one end, possibly a read error. The rearrangement uses TRBV5-5 and TRBJ1-6, with unresolved D. CDR1 and CDR2 (germline): SGHKS, YYEKEE (reference sequence). This CDR3 comprises 13 residues. CDR3 region: CASSFSYNSPLHF. CDR3 in DNA: TGTGCCAGCAGCTTTTCTTATAACTCACCCCTCCACTTT. Full variable domain (missing parts from reference TRBV5-5 and TRBJ1-6): DAGVTQSPTHLIKTRGQQVTLRCSPISGHKSVSWYQQVLGQGPQFIFQYYEKEERGRGNFPDRFSARQFPNYSSELNVNALLLGDSALYLCASSFSYNSPLHFGNGTRLTVT.

This clone has more than one count but fewer than ten. The chain has TRBV2 and TRBJ2-2; the match to TRBD1 covers 7 bases. Germline assignment: CDR1 SNHLY and CDR2 FYNNEI. The CDR3 contains 14 residues. V shed 6 bases and J 1 base; nucleotides not matched to a gene: 2. The CDR3 DNA reads as TGTGCCAGCAGACGGGACAGGAACACCGGGGAGCTGTTTTTT. Amino acid sequence: CASRRDRNTGELFF.

The chain links TRBV12-3 or TRBV12-4 to TRBJ2-1; perhaps TRBD1 as D (6 bases). The V end was cut by 10 bases, the J end by 8 bases, with 24 bases between. The CDR3 runs to 15 residues. For the CDR3, the DNA is TGTGCCACTCAAGGGGTACAGGGTAGTTTCGATGAGCAGTTCTTC. Its translation: CATQGVQGSFDEQFF.

The CDR3 here is CASSAETSGGADEQFF. Here the CDR3 DNA reads TGTGCCAGCAGTGCCGAGACTAGCGGGGGGGCTGATGAGCAGTTCTTC. V is TRBV6-4 and J is TRBJ2-1, with TRBD2 identical over 14 bases. Trimming cost V 4 bases and J 8 bases; bases outside gene matches: 7. Germline V gene data show CDR1 as MRHNA and CDR2 as SNTAGT. CDR3 length: 16 amino acids.

V gene TRBV6-1 combines with J gene TRBJ1-5, with a weak D call TRBD1 (6 bases). The CDR3 has 15 amino acids. Trimming shortened V by 1 base and J by 4 bases, and 11 bases separated the two germline ends. From germline, CDR1 is MNHNS and CDR2 SASEGT. CDR3 sequence reads: CASSEGTAKNQPQHF. The CDR3 coding sequence is TGTGCCAGCAGTGAAGGGACAGCGAAAAATCAGCCCCAGCATTTT.

The table lists this clone with a few counts. The chain employs TRBV12-3 or TRBV12-4 and TRBJ2-7, with TRBD1 matching 7 bases. The CDR3 is 15 amino acids. V dropped 1 base and J dropped 2; count of bases not matched to a gene: 5. In DNA form, the CDR3 reads TGTGCCAGCAGTTTAGGGGACAGACCCGCCTACGAGCAGTACTTC. It yields the protein CASSLGDRPAYEQYF.

Of note for this clone: At one of its ends the junction is not consistent with the germline gene, which may arise from a read error. The chain has TRBV20-1 and TRBJ2-3; 8 bases are shared with TRBD2. This CDR3 has 15 residues. The germline CDR1 and CDR2 sequences are DFQATT and SNEGSKA (reference sequence). The DNA of the CDR3 is TGCATTGCTCCTATAGCGGGATGGCCCACAGATACGCAATATTTT. It codes for CIAPIAGWPTDTQYF.

CDR3 DNA: TGTGCCACCCAAGGGACTGCTGGCAACGAGCAGTACTTC. Amino acid sequence: CATQGTAGNEQYF. This chain links TRBV24-1 with TRBJ2-7; TRBD2 might be the D (6 bases). The germline V gene has CDR1 KGHDR and CDR2 SFDVKD. V lost 9 bases and J 5 bases, leaving 16 bases between the germline ends. CDR3 size: 13 residues.

This clone has just a few counts. The chain couples TRBV4-1 to TRBJ2-7, with TRBD2 matching over 14 bases. The CDR3 loop spans 15 amino acids. With 2 bases clipped from V and 5 bases from J, the junction kept 2 bases outside the gene matches. Germline V gene data show CDR1 as MGHRA and CDR2 as YSYEKL. In nucleotides, the CDR3 is TGCGCCAGCAGCCAACCGACTAGCGGGAGGGACGAGCAGTACTTC. Protein product: CASSQPTSGRDEQYF.

This clone was seen more than once but under ten times. The chain carries TRBV6-4 and TRBJ1-1; 7 bases are a match to TRBD1. This CDR3 is 14 amino acids long. CDR1 and CDR2 from the germline V gene are MRHNA and SNTAGT. J lost 6 bases, V lost 4 bases, and 8 bases had no gene match. The chain's CDR3 is CASSARTGDPEAFF. CDR3 sequence (DNA): TGTGCCAGCAGTGCCCGAACAGGGGACCCTGAAGCTTTCTTT.

The table lists this clone with a few counts. V gene TRBV6-1 combines with J gene TRBJ2-1; TRBD1 matches at 11 bases. The CDR3 is 15 amino acids. CDR1 and CDR2 from the germline V gene are MNHNS and SASEGT. Trimming at V came to 6 bases and at J to 9 bases, leaving 10 bases not matched to a gene. CDR3 in amino acids: CASRPGTGGVGEQFF. CDR3 nucleotide sequence: TGTGCCAGCAGACCCGGGACAGGGGGTGTAGGTGAGCAGTTCTTC.

The CDR3 reads CASSPPLGQEAYEQYF. CDR3 DNA sequence: TGTGCCAGCAGCCCTCCCTTGGGACAGGAAGCCTACGAGCAGTACTTC. V and J are TRBV28 and TRBJ2-7; 8 positions match TRBD1. The V gene's germline CDR1 is MDHEN and CDR2 SYDVKM. The ends lost 6 bases at V and 2 bases at J; junction bases unmatched: 12. This CDR3 has 16 residues.

The rearrangement uses TRBV4-2 and TRBJ1-1; no definite D call. In germline, CDR1 is LGHNA, CDR2 YNFKEQ. This CDR3 has 14 residues. V was cut by 1 base and J by 1 base, with 7 bases left in between. CDR3 sequence (DNA): TGTGCCAGCAGCCAAGTAGTAAAGAACACTGAAGCTTTCTTT. This sequence encodes CASSQVVKNTEAFF.

This chain links TRBV6-4 with TRBJ2-3; D gene unclear. The CDR3 consists of 13 residues. Per germline, CDR1 MRHNA and CDR2 SNTAGT. The V and J ends lost 8 bases and 4 bases respectively, with 13 bases between them. This CDR3 is CASRSSVPDTQYF. For the CDR3, the DNA is TGTGCCAGCCGGTCCTCCGTGCCAGATACGCAGTATTTT.

The chain employs TRBV12-3 or TRBV12-4 and TRBJ1-5; TRBD1 agrees at 7 bases. Losses at the gene ends were 5 bases for V and 3 bases for J; bases not matched to a gene: 4. This CDR3 has 14 amino acids. CDR3 sequence (DNA): TGTGCCAGCAGTCAAGGACAGGACAATCAGCCCCAGCATTTT. Residues: CASSQGQDNQPQHF.

J is TRBJ2-7 and V is TRBV6-2 or TRBV6-3; D not resolved. The CDR3 length is 11 residues. V shed 7 bases and J shed 2 bases, with 6 bases lying between them. CDR1 and CDR2 (germline): MNHEY, SVGEGT. The CDR3 sequence: CASTTAYEQYF. The CDR3 DNA reads TGTGCCAGCACAACAGCCTACGAGCAGTACTTC.

This clone occurred a few times. A junction boundary mismatches the germline segment, possibly from a read error. This chain uses TRBV28 with TRBJ2-7; tentatively, D is TRBD2 (5 bases). The CDR3 totals 16 residues. Germline CDR1 and CDR2: MDHEN and SYDVKM. CDR3 amino acids: CASSGPLVAGNYEQYF. CDR3 sequence (DNA): TGCGCCAGCAGTGGGCCTCTCGTCGCGGGTAACTACGAGCAGTACTTC.

The CDR3 DNA reads as TGCAGTGCTACCTCCGGGACTAGCGGTAACTACGAGCAGTACTTC. This translates into CSATSGTSGNYEQYF. This chain uses TRBV20-1 with TRBJ2-7; 11 positions match TRBD2. V shed 4 bases, J shed 3 bases, and the junction held 8 bases outside the gene matches. CDR1 and CDR2 from the germline V gene are DFQATT and SNEGSKA (reference sequence). This CDR3 has 15 amino acids.

This clone has just a few counts. The junction departs from the called germline gene at one end, perhaps through a read error. Here the CDR3 DNA reads TGTGCCAGCATTTACATCAGGGACTATGGCTACACCTTC. It codes for CASIYIRDYGYTF. The chain recombines TRBV6-2 or TRBV6-3 with TRBJ1-2, with a tentative D call TRBD1 (5 bases). Germline V gives CDR1 MNHEY, CDR2 SVGEGT. The CDR3 covers 13 residues.

This chain joins TRBV20-1 and TRBJ2-7; 8 positions match TRBD2. V shed 6 bases, J shed 1 base, and the junction held 11 bases outside the gene matches. Germline CDR1 DFQATT, CDR2 SNEGSKA (reference sequence). There are 15 residues in the CDR3. The CDR3 spells CSADGLAAKSYEQYF. In nucleotides, the CDR3 is TGCAGTGCAGATGGACTAGCCGCCAAATCCTACGAGCAGTACTTC.

CDR3 nucleotide sequence: TGTGCCAGCAGCTTGGGGGCGGCTAGCTCCTACGAGCAGTACTTC. Its translation is CASSLGAASSYEQYF. This sequence joins TRBV5-5 and TRBJ2-7; D unresolved. V was pared by 0 bases and J by 0 bases, with 10 bases between. Germline lookup yields CDR1 SGHKS and CDR2 YYEKEE (reference sequence). The CDR3 extends over 15 amino acids. The whole variable domain, filled in from reference TRBV5-5 and TRBJ2-7, reads DAGVTQSPTHLIKTRGQQVTLRCSPISGHKSVSWYQQVLGQGPQFIFQYYEKEERGRGNFPDRFSARQFPNYSSELNVNALLLGDSALYLCASSLGAASSYEQYFGPGTRLTVT.

This clone appeared a few times. V is TRBV28 and J is TRBJ1-6; tentative D call: TRBD1 (5 bases). The germline V and J ends were trimmed by 3 bases and 15 bases, with 9 bases remaining between them. The CDR3 has 11 residues. Germline V gives CDR1 MDHEN, CDR2 SYDVKM. The DNA for the CDR3 is TGTGCCAGCAGTTTGGGGCCCCTCCTCCACTTT. Translated, it gives CASSLGPLLHF.

This chain's CDR3 is CASSPGTGKIYEQYF. CDR3 in DNA: TGTGCCAGCAGCCCAGGGACAGGGAAAATATACGAGCAGTACTTC. This chain links TRBV11-3 with TRBJ2-7, with 9 bases that match TRBD1. Germline V gene lookup returns CDR1 SGHNT and CDR2 YENEEA. J gave up 4 bases and V 5 bases, and 9 bases lay outside the gene matches. The CDR3 contains 15 residues.